The T cell receptor beta chain described here comes from a study of T cells in Graves' hyperthyroidism and ophthalmopathy. Study-level background: The blood sample was taken at first diagnosis, before treatment began.

Authors of the study amplified TCR beta CDR3 regions from RNA transcripts. HTBI primers were employed in a first-round RT-PCR of the TCR CDR3. In TCRdb, the multiplex PCR reads were re-called with MiXCR into one record per CDR3 protein. The sample comprises 550,000 to 650,000 distinct CDR3 sequences, 14% of which are singletons, and approximately 14% rests with the top ten. Trimming left V 5 bases short and J 9 bases short, with 12 bases between. Germline V gives CDR1 SGHRS, CDR2 YFSETQ. The CDR3 sequence is 12 residues long. This clonotype was seen repeatedly, ten times or more. This chain links TRBV5-1 with TRBJ2-1, with a weak D call TRBD1 (6 bases). Sequencing was performed on blood. This receptor was taken from a woman in her forties with Graves' hyperthyroidism. The CDR3 loop is CASSLGGFEQFF. The DNA for the CDR3 is TGCGCCAGCAGTTTAGGGGGTTTTGAGCAGTTCTTC.